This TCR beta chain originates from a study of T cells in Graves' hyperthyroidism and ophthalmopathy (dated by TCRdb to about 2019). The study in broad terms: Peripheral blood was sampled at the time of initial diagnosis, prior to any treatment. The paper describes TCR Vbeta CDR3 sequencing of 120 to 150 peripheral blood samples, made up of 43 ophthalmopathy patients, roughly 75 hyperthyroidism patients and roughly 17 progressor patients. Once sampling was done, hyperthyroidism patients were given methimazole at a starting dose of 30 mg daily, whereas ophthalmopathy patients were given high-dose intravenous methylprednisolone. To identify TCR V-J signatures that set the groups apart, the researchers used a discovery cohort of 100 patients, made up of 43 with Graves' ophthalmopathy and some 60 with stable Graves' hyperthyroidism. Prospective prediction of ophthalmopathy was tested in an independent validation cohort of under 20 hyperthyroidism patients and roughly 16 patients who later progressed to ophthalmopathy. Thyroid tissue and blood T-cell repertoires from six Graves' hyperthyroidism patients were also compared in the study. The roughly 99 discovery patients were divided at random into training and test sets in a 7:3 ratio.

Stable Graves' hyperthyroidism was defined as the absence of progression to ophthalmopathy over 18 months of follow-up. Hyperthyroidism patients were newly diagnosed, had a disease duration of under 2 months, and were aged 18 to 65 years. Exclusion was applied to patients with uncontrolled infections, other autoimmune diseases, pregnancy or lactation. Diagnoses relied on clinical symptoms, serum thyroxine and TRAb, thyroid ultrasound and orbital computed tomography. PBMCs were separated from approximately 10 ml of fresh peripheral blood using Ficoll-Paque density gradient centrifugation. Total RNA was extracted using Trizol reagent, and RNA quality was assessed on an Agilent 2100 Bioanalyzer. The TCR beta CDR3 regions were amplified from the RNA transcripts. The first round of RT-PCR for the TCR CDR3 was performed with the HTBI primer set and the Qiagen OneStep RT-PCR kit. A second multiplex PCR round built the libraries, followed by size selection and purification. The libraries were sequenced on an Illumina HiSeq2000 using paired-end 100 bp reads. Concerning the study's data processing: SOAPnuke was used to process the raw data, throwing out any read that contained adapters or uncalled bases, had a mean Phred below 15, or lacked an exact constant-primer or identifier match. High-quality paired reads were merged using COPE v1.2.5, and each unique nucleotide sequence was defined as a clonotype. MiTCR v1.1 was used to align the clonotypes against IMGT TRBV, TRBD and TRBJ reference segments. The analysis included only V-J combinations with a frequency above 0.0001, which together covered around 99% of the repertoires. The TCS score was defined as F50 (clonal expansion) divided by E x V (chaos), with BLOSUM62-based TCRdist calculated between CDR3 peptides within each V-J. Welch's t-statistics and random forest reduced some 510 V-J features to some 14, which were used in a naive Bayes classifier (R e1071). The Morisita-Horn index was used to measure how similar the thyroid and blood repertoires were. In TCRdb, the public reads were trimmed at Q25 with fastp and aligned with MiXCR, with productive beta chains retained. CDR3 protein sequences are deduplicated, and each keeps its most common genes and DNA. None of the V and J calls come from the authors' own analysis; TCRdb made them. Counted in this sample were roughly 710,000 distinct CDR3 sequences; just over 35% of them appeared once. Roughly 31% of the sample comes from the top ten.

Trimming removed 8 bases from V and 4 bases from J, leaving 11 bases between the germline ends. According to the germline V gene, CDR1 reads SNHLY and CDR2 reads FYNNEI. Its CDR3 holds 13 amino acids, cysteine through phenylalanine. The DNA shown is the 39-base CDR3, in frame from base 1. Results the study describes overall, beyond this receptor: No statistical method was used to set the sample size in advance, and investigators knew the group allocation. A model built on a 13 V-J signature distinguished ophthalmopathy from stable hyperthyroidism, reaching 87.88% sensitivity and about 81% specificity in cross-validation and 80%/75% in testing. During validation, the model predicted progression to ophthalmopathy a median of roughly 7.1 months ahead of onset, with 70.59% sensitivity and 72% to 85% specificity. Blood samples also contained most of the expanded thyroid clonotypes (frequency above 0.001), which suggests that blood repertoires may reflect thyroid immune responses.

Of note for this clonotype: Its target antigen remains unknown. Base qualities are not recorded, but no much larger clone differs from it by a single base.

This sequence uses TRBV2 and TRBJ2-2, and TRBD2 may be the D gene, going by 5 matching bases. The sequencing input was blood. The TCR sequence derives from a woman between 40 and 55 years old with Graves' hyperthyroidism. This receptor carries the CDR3 CASGKRSTGELFF. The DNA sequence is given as TGTGCCAGCGGGAAGCGGAGCACCGGGGAGCTGTTTTTT.